The entry below gives a single TCR beta chain sequence along with its context. The target antigen is unknown. No patient escaped relapse after autologous stem cell transplantation, and brentuximab vedotin exposure varied. Libraries were prepared by immunoSEQ multiplex PCR; TCRdb keeps only in-frame clonotypes and omits some of them. Of 25,000 to 30,000 clones detected, around 78% appear once; the ten largest clones hold about 21%. The CDR3 is 14 residues long. The V end lost 2 bases, the J end lost 1 base, and 8 bases lay between the germline ends. Per germline, CDR1 SGHDN and CDR2 FVKESK. This entry belongs to a study of PD-1 blockade in classical Hodgkin lymphoma. Study-level points and caveats: Complete responders started with a diversity level that resembled newly diagnosed patients at baseline. Before treatment, TCR diversity in newly diagnosed patients was reportedly lower than in healthy donors. CD4+ but not CD8+ TCR diversity rose significantly by C4D1.

The starting material was peripheral blood mononuclear cells (PBMCs), obtained before the second cycle of nivolumab. The clonotype originates from a human donor with classical Hodgkin lymphoma. The chain employs TRBV14 and TRBJ1-1; no reliable D call. The CDR3 protein is CASSQSPWNTEAFF. The CDR3 DNA follows: TGTGCCAGCAGCCAATCCCCGTGGAACACTGAAGCTTTCTTT.